This section outlines one T cell receptor (beta chain) sequence together with its context. As processed by the authors: Amplification with reference gene primers provided the estimates of nucleated cell counts. Generated by immunoSEQ multiplex PCR, the TCRdb table keeps only in-frame clones and is missing some. V and J calls and clone size are copied from that table; D and trimming were computed from the DNA. The repertoire includes about 90,000 clones, over 80% of them detected once, and approximately 6% sits in the top ten. This entry comes from a study of blood T cell repertoires in COVID-19. For the study at large: The United States, Italy and Spain provided the acute and convalescent COVID-19 samples. T cells, B-cell-depleted T cells, or PBMCs supplied cDNA or gDNA.

This CDR3 contains 15 residues. Germline CDR1 reads MNHEY; CDR2 reads SVGEGT. The V gene lost 0 bases and the J gene lost 7 bases, with 15 bases spanning the gap. Sequencing was done on a sample of peripheral blood. The receptor was isolated from a woman in her sixties with active COVID-19. The rearrangement joins TRBV6-2 or TRBV6-3 to TRBJ1-2; possible D gene TRBD1, 6 bases. The CDR3 nucleotides are TGTGCCAGCAGTTACTCGCCGGGACAATTGGGTGGCTACACCTTC. Protein: CASSYSPGQLGGYTF.